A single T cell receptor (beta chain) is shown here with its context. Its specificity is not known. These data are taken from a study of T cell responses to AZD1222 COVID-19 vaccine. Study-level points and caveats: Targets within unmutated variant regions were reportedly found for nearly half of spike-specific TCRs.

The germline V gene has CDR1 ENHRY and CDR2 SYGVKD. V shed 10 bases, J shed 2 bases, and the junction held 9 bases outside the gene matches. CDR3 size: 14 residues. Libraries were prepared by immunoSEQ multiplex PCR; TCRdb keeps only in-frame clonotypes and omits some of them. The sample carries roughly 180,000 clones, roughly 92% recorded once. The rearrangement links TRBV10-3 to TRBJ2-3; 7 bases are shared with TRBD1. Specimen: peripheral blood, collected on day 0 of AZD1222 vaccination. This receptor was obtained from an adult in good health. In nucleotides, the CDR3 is TGTGCCACTTACAGGGGAGAGAACACAGATACGCAGTATTTT. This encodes CATYRGENTDTQYF.